Each of the 10 T cell receptor beta chains below was sequenced from the same sample in a study of a mutant IDH1 vaccine in newly diagnosed glioma. Time point here: baseline, week 1 (first vaccination visit). As for treatment: pre-vaccination baseline after standard-of-care therapy. Clones were sequenced by immunoSEQ multiplex PCR, and TCRdb holds only the in-frame ones, with some missing. The sample has some 100,000 clones; roughly four fifths are singletons. The specimen comprised PBMCs, sampled from a glioma patient treated with radiotherapy, temozolomide or both. The receptors here all came from a woman aged 50 to 60 with glioma.

This chain links TRBV15 with TRBJ2-3, with 15 bases fitting TRBD2. CDR3 length: 16 residues. Germline loops: CDR1 LNHNV, CDR2 YYDKDF (reference sequence). J lost 4 bases, V lost 1 base, and 0 bases had no gene match. CDR3 in amino acids: CATSRGTSGGADTQYF. The CDR3 nucleotides read TGTGCCACCAGCAGAGGGACTAGCGGGGGGGCAGATACGCAGTATTTT. Using reference TRBV15 and TRBJ2-3 for the parts outside the CDR3, the full variable domain is DAMVIQNPRYQVTQFGKPVTLSCSQTLNHNVMYWYQQKSSQAPKLLFHYYDKDFNNEADTPDNFQSRRPNTSFCFLDIRSPGLGDTAMYLCATSRGTSGGADTQYFGPGTRLTVL.

The CDR3 bases are TGTGCCAGCAGCGTAGGGGTACAGGCGGACTACGAGCAGTACTTC. This codes for CASSVGVQADYEQYF. The V and J genes are TRBV9 and TRBJ2-7, with D tentatively TRBD1 (5 bases). Deletions cut 0 bases from V and 3 bases from J, with 13 bases between. The CDR3 is made up of 15 amino acids. CDR1 and CDR2 from the germline V gene are SGDLS and YYNGEE. The full variable domain, its missing parts supplied by reference TRBV9 and TRBJ2-7, is DSGVTQTPKHLITATGQRVTLRCSPRSGDLSVYWYQQSLDQGLQFLIQYYNGEERAKGNILERFSAQQFPDLHSELNLSSLELGDSALYFCASSVGVQADYEQYFGPGTRLTVT.

The chain combines TRBV9 with TRBJ1-6; D is unclear. This CDR3 contains 14 residues. Trimming removed 2 bases from V and 7 bases from J, with 10 bases in between. Germline V lookup: CDR1 SGDLS, CDR2 YYNGEE. The DNA for the CDR3 is TGTGCCAGCAGCGTGTCAGTAGAAAATTCACCCCTCCACTTT. Translating it yields CASSVSVENSPLHF.

The chain uses TRBV7-8 and TRBJ2-1, with a weak D call TRBD2 (5 bases). From germline, CDR1 is SGHVS and CDR2 FQNEAQ. Between the trimmed V and J ends, which lost 1 base and 7 bases, there was a span of 11 bases. The CDR3 sequence is 14 residues long. The CDR3 sequence: CASSLVLGVNEQFF. The CDR3 DNA follows: TGTGCCAGCAGCTTAGTCCTGGGAGTGAATGAGCAGTTCTTC.

The V call is TRBV25-1, the J call TRBJ1-6, with a weak D call TRBD1 (5 bases). CDR1 is MGHDK, CDR2 SYGVNS, per germline. The V gene lost 3 bases and the J gene lost 10 bases, with 19 bases spanning the gap. This CDR3 spans 16 amino acids. CDR3 nucleotides: TGTGCCAGCAGTGAGTTGGACCGGGACTTTGGCTCACCCCTCCACTTT. Translated, it gives CASSELDRDFGSPLHF.

This chain links TRBV19 with TRBJ1-5; the D gene is possibly TRBD1 (5 bases). The germline gives CDR1 LNHDA, CDR2 SQIVND (reference sequence). Trimming stripped 3 bases from V and 11 bases from J, with 20 bases between. This CDR3 is 15 amino acids long. DNA of the CDR3: TGTGCCAGTAGTATCGATGGGGGAAGGGTAGGGGCCCAGCATTTT. Its protein is CASSIDGGRVGAQHF.

The rearrangement uses TRBV21-1 and TRBJ1-2; the DNA was not compared with TRBD1, the D call given in the table. TRBV21-1 is a pseudogene segment. CDR3 length equals 13 residues. CDR3 residues: CASGDRAVKGYTF. Written as DNA, the CDR3 is TGTGCCAGCGGAGACAGGGCGGTGAAAGGCTACACCTTC.

The chain carries TRBV2 and TRBJ2-3; 12 bases agree with TRBD2. The CDR3 runs 16 residues. Losses at the gene ends were 6 bases for V and 5 bases for J; bases not matched to a gene: 9. Germline V lookup: CDR1 SNHLY, CDR2 FYNNEI. CDR3 region: CASSPRLAGVRDTQYF. CDR3 nucleotide sequence: TGTGCCAGCAGCCCAAGACTAGCGGGGGTAAGAGATACGCAGTATTTT.

This clone was picked up a small number of times. The chain recombines TRBV9 with TRBJ2-2; tentatively, D is TRBD2 (5 bases). The CDR3 has 16 residues. V was clipped by 0 bases and J by 0 bases, with 9 bases between them. Per germline, CDR1 SGDLS and CDR2 YYNGEE. In DNA form, the CDR3 reads TGTGCCAGCAGCGTAGCCGGGATCGCGAACACCGGGGAGCTGTTTTTT. This codes for CASSVAGIANTGELFF.

J is TRBJ2-6 and V is TRBV5-4; D remains ambiguous. The CDR3 is 16 residues long. The V end lost 4 bases, the J end lost 0 bases, and 11 bases lay between the germline ends. The V gene's germline CDR1 is SGHNT and CDR2 YYREEE (reference sequence). The CDR3 nucleotides are TGTGCCAGCAGCCCCCTTGGCAGCTCTGGGGCCAACGTCCTGACTTTC. It codes for CASSPLGSSGANVLTF.